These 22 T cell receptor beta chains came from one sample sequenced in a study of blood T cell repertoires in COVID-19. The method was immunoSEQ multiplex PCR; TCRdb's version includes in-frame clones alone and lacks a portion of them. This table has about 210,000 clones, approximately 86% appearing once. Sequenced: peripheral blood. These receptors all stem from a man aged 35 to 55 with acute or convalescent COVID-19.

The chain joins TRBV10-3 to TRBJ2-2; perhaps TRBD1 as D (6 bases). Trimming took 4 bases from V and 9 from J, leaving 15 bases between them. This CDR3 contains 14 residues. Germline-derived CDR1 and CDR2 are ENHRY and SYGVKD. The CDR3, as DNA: TGTGCCATCAGTGTGTACACAGGGACCAGGGAGCTGTTTTTT. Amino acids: CAISVYTGTRELFF.

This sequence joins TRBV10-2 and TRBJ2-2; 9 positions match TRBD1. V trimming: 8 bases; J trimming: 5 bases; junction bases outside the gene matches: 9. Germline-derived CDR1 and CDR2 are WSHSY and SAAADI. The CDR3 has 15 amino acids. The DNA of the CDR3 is TGCGCCAGCGGGGGACAGGGTGTTGGTACCGGGGAGCTGTTTTTT. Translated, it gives CASGGQGVGTGELFF.

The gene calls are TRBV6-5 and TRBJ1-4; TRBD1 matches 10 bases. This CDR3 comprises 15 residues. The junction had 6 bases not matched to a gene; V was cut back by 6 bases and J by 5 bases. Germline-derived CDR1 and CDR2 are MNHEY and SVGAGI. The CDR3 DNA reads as TGTGCCAGCAGACAGACAGGGGGCTCAAATGAAAAACTGTTTTTT. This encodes CASRQTGGSNEKLFF.

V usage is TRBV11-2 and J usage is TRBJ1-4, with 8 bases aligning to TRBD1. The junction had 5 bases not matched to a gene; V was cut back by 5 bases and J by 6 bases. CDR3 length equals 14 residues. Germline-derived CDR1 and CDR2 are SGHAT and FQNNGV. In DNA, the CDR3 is TGTGCCAGCAGCCCCGGGACAGGCTATGAAAAACTGTTTTTT. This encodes CASSPGTGYEKLFF.

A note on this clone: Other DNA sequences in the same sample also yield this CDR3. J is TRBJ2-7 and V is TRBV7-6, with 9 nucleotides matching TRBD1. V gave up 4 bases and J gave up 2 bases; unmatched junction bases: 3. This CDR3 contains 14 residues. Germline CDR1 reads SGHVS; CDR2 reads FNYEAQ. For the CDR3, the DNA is TGTGCCAGCAGCTCGGGGACAGGGACCTACGAGCAGTACTTC. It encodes CASSSGTGTYEQYF.

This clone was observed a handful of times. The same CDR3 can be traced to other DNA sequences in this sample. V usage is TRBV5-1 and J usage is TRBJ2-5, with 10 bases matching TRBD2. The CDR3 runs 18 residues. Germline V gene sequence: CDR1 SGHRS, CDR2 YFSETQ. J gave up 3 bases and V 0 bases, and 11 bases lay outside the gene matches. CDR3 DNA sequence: TGCGCCAGCAGCTTGGCCGGGCTAGCGGGGGCCCTGAAAGAGACCCAGTACTTC. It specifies CASSLAGLAGALKETQYF.

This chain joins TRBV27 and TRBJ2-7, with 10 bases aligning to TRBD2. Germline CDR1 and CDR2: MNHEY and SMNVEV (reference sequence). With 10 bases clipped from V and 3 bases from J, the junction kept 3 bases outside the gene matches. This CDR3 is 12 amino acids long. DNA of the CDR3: TGTGCCACCTGGACTAGCGGCTACGAGCAGTACTTC. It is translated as CATWTSGYEQYF.

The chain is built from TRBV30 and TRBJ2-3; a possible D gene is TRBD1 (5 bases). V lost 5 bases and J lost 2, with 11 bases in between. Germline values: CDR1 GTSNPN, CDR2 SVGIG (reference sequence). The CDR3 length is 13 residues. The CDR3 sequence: CAWGAAYTDTQYF. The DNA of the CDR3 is TGTGCCTGGGGGGCAGCGTACACAGATACGCAGTATTTT.

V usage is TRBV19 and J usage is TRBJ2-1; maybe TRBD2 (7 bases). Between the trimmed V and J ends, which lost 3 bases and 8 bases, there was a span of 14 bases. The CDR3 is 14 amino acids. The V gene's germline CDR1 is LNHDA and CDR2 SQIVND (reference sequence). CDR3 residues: CASSINQGRDEQFF. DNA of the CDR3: TGTGCCAGTAGTATCAACCAGGGGAGGGATGAGCAGTTCTTC.

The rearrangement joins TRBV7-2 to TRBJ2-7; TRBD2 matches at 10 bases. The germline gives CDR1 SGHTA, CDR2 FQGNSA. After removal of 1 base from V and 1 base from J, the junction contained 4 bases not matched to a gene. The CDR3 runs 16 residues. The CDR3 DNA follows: TGTGCCAGCAGCTTAGGGACTAGCGGCCGATCCTACGAGCAGTACTTC. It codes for CASSLGTSGRSYEQYF.

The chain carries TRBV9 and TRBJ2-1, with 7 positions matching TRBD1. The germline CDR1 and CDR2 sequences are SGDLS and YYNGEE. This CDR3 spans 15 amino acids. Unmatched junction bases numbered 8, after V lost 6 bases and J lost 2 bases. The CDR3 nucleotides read TGTGCCAGCACCCGCCCAGGGGGAACCTACAATGAGCAGTTCTTC. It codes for CASTRPGGTYNEQFF.

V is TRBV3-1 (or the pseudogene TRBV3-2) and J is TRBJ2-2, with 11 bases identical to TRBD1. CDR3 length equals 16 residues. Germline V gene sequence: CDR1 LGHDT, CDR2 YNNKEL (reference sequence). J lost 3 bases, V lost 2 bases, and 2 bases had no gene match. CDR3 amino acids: CASSQWTGGDTGELFF. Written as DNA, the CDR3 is TGTGCCAGCAGCCAATGGACAGGGGGCGACACCGGGGAGCTGTTTTTT.

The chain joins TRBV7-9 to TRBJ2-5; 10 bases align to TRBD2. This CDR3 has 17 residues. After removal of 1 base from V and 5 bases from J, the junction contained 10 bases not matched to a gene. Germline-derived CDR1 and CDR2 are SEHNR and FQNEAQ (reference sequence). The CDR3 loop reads CASSLDFASGGRETQYF. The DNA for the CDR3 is TGTGCCAGCAGCTTAGACTTCGCTAGCGGGGGAAGGGAGACCCAGTACTTC.

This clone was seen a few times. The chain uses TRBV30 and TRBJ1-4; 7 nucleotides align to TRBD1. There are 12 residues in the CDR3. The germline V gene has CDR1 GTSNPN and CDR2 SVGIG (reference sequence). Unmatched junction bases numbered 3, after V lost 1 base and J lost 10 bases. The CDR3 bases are TGTGCCTGGAGTGCCCAGGGGGGAAAACTGTTTTTT. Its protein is CAWSAQGGKLFF.

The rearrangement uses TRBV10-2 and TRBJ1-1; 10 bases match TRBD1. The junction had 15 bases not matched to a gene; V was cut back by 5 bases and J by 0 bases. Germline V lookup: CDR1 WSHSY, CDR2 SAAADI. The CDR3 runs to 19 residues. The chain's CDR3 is CASSTSRRTGGGMNTEAFF. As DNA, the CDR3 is TGCGCCAGCAGTACATCCCGCCGGACAGGGGGAGGCATGAACACTGAAGCTTTCTTT.

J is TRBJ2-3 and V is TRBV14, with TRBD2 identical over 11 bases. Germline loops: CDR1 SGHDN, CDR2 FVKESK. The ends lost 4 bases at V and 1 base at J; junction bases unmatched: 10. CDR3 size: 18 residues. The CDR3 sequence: CASSPGTSGLPGTDTQYF. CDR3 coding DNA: TGTGCCAGCAGCCCCGGGACTAGCGGCCTCCCGGGCACAGATACGCAGTATTTT. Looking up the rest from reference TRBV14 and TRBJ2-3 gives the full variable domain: EAGVTQFPSHSVIEKGQTVTLRCDPISGHDNLYWYRRVMGKEIKFLLHFVKESKQDESGMPNNRFLAERTGGTYSTLKVQPAELEDSGVYFCASSPGTSGLPGTDTQYFGPGTRLTVL.

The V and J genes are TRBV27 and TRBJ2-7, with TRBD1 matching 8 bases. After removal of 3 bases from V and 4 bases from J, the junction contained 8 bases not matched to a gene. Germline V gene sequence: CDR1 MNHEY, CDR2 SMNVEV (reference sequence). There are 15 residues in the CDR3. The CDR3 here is CASSFTGGYPYEQYF. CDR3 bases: TGTGCCAGCAGTTTCACAGGGGGATATCCTTACGAGCAGTACTTC.

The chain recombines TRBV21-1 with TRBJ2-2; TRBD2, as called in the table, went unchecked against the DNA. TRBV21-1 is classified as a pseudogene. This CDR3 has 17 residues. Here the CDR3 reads CASSKRCGGADTGELFF. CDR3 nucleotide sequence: TGTGCCAGCAGCAAAAGATGCGGGGGCGCGGACACCGGGGAGCTGTTTTTT.

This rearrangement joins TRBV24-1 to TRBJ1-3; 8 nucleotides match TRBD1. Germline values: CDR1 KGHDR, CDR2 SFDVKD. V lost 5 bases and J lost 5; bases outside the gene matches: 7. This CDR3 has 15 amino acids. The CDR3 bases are TGTGCCACCAGTGCCCTTGGACAGGGAAGAAACACCATATATTTT. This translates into CATSALGQGRNTIYF.

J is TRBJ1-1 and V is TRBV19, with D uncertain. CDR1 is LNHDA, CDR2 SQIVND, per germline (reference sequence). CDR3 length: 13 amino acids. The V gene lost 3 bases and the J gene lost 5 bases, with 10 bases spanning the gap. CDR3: CASSITGETEAFF. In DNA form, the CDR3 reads TGTGCCAGTAGTATTACCGGGGAGACTGAAGCTTTCTTT.

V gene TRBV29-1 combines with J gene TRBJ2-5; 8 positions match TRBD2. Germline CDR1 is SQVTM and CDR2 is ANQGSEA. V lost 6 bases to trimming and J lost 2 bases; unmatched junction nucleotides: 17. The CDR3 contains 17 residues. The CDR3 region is CSVRPGGVAGYQETQYF. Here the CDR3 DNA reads TGCAGCGTGAGGCCCGGGGGGGTAGCGGGATATCAAGAGACCCAGTACTTC.

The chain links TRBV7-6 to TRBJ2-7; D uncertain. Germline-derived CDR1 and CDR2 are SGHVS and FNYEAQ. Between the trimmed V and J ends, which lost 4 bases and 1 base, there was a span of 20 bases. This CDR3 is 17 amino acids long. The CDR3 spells CASSSALSSGGSYEQYF. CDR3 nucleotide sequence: TGTGCCAGCAGCTCAGCGCTCTCCTCGGGTGGTTCCTACGAGCAGTACTTC.